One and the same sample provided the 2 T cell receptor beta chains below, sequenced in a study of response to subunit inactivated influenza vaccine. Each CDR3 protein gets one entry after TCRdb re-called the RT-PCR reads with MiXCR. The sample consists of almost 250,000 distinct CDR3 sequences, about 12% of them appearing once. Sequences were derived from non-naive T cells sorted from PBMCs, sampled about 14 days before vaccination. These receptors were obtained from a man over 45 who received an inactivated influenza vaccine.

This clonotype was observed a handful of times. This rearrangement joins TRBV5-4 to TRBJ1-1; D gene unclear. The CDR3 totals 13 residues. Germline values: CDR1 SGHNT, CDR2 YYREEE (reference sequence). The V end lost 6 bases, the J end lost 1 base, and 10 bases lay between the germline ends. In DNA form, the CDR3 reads TGTGCCAGCACCCAAGGACCGAACACTGAAGCTTTCTTT. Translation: CASTQGPNTEAFF.

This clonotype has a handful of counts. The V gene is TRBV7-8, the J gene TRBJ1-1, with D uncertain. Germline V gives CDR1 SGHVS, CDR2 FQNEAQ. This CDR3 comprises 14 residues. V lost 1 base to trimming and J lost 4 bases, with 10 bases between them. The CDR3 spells CASSLGPVGTEAFF. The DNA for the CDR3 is TGTGCCAGCAGCTTAGGCCCGGTGGGCACTGAAGCTTTCTTT.